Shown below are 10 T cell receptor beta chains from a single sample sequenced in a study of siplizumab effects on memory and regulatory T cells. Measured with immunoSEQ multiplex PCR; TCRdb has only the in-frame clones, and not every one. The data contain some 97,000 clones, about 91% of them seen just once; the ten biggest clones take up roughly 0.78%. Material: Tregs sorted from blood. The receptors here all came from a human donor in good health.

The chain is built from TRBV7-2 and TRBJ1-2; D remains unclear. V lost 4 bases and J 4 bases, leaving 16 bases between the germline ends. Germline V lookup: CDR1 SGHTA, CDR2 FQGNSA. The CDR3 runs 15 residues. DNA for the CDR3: TGTGCCAGCAGCTCAGCCGGCGCGGGGTTCTATGGCTACACCTTC. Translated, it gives CASSSAGAGFYGYTF.

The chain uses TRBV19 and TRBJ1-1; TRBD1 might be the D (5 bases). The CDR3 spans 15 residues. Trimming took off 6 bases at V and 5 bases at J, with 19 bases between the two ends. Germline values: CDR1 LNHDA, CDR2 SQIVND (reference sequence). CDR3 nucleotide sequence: TGTGCCAGTAGGACTTCGGGGCGGAGGGTGACTGAAGCTTTCTTT. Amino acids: CASRTSGRRVTEAFF.

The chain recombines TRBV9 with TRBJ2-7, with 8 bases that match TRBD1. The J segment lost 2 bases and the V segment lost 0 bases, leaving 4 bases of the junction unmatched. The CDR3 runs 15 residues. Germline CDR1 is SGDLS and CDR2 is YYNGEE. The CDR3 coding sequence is TGTGCCAGCAGCGTAGAGCCAGGGGGCCCCTACGAGCAGTACTTC. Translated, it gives CASSVEPGGPYEQYF.

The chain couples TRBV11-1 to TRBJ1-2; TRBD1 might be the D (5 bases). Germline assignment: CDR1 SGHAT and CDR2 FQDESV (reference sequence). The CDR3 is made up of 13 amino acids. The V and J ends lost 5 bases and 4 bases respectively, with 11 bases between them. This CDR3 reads CASSPRGLYGYTF. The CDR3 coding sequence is TGTGCCAGCAGCCCAAGGGGACTCTATGGCTACACCTTC.

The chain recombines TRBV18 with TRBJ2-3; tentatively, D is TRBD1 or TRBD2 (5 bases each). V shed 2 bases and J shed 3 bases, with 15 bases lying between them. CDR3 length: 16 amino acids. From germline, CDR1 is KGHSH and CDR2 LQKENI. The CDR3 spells CASSPAGSSSTDTQYF. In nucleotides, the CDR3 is TGTGCCAGCTCACCAGCAGGGAGTTCCTCAACAGATACGCAGTATTTT. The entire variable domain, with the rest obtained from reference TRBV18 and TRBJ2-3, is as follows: NAGVMQNPRHLVRRRGQEARLRCSPMKGHSHVYWYRQLPEEGLKFMVYLQKENIIDESGMPKERFSAEFPKEGPSILRIQQVVRGDSAAYFCASSPAGSSSTDTQYFGPGTRLTVL.

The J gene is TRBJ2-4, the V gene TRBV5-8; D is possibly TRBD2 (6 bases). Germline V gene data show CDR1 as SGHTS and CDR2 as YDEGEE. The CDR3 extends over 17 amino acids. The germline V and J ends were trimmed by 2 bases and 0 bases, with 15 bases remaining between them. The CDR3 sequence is CASSLGDFFLAKNIQYF. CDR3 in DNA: TGTGCCAGCAGCTTAGGGGACTTCTTTTTAGCCAAAAACATTCAGTACTTC.

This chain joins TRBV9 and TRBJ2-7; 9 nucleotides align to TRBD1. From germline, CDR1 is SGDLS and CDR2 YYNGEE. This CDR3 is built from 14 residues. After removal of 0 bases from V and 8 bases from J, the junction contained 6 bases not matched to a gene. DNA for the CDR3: TGTGCCAGCAGCGTAGGGTGGACAGGGGTTCAGCAGTACTTC. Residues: CASSVGWTGVQQYF. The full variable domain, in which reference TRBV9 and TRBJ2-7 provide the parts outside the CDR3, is DSGVTQTPKHLITATGQRVTLRCSPRSGDLSVYWYQQSLDQGLQFLIQYYNGEERAKGNILERFSAQQFPDLHSELNLSSLELGDSALYFCASSVGWTGVQQYFGPGTRLTVT.

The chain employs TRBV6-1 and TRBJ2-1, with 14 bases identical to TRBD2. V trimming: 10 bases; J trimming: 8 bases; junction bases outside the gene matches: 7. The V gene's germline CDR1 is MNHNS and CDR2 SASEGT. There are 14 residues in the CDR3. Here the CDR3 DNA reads TGTGCCACCGGACTAGCGGGAGGTCTTGATGAGCAGTTCTTC. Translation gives CATGLAGGLDEQFF.

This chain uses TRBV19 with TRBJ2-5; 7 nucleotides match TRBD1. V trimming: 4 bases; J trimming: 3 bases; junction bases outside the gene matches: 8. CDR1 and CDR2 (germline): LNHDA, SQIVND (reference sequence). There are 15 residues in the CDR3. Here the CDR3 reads CASSTWTGTKETQYF. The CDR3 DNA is TGTGCCAGTAGTACTTGGACAGGCACGAAAGAGACCCAGTACTTC.

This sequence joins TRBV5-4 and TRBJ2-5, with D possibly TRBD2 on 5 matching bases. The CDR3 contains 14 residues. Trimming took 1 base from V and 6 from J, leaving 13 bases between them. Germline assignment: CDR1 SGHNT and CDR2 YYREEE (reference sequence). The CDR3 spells CASSLSLASQTQYF. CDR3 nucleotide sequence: TGTGCCAGCAGCTTGAGTCTAGCTTCCCAGACCCAGTACTTC.